The 12 T cell receptor beta chains below come from one sample, sequenced in a study of T cells in Graves' hyperthyroidism and ophthalmopathy. What was amplified from RNA transcripts were TCR beta CDR3 regions. A first-round RT-PCR of the TCR CDR3 used the HTBI primer set. Each CDR3 protein is one row after TCRdb ran MiXCR on the multiplex PCR reads. The repertoire consists of under 300,000 distinct CDR3 sequences, with 14% to 15% occurring once and the leading ten covering roughly 14%. Sequenced input: blood. The receptor set was obtained from a woman between 35 and 50 years old with Graves' hyperthyroidism that later progressed to Graves' ophthalmopathy.

The table lists this clonotype with many counts. The chain carries TRBV6-6 and TRBJ2-3; 8 positions agree with TRBD1. The germline CDR1 and CDR2 sequences are MNHNY and SVGAGI (reference sequence). V lost 1 base and J lost 5; bases outside the gene matches: 5. This CDR3 is built from 15 residues. The CDR3 DNA reads as TGTGCCAGCAGTTACTTCGCTACAGGGGGAGATACGCAGTATTTT. This sequence encodes CASSYFATGGDTQYF.

This clonotype was seen repeatedly, ten times or more. This chain's CDR3 is CAWSVDGRLNEQFF. CDR3 in DNA: TGTGCCTGGAGTGTTGACGGCCGTCTCAATGAGCAGTTCTTC. V gene TRBV30 combines with J gene TRBJ2-1; D not certain. Germline loops: CDR1 GTSNPN, CDR2 SVGIG (reference sequence). Trimming removed 0 bases at V and 6 bases at J, with 12 bases between. This CDR3 is built from 14 residues. The whole variable domain, remainder taken from reference TRBV30 and TRBJ2-1, is SQTIHQWPATLVQPVGSPLSLECTVEGTSNPNLYWYRQAAGRGLQLLFYSVGIGQISSEVPQNLSASRPQDRQFILSSKKLLLSDSGFYLCAWSVDGRLNEQFFGPGTRLTVL.

The table lists this clonotype with many counts. This sequence joins TRBV24-1 and TRBJ2-1, with D maybe TRBD2 (5 bases). V was pared by 0 bases and J by 10 bases, with 12 bases between. In germline, CDR1 is KGHDR, CDR2 SFDVKD. The length of the CDR3 is 14 residues. Here the CDR3 reads CATSDLTTPGEQFF. Written as DNA, the CDR3 is TGTGCCACCAGTGATTTGACTACCCCGGGAGAGCAGTTCTTC.

This clonotype was detected many times. The rearrangement uses TRBV24-1 and TRBJ2-1; D ambiguous. With 4 bases removed from V and 6 bases from J, the gap between germline ends came to 12 bases. Germline V gene data show CDR1 as KGHDR and CDR2 as SFDVKD. The CDR3 runs 14 residues. The CDR3 DNA reads as TGTGCCACCAGTGAGGTATCGAGGTTCAATGAGCAGTTCTTC. Translation gives CATSEVSRFNEQFF.

The chain uses TRBV2 and TRBJ1-1; no clear D. The V gene lost 7 bases and the J gene lost 0 bases, with 9 bases spanning the gap. The CDR3 spans 13 residues. CDR1 is SNHLY and CDR2 is FYNNEI in the germline V gene. DNA for the CDR3: TGTGCCAGCAAGGGCGCGGTGAACACTGAAGCTTTCTTT. Translation gives CASKGAVNTEAFF.

This clonotype was seen ten or more times. V and J are TRBV7-9 and TRBJ2-3; D unclear. The V and J ends lost 4 bases and 1 base respectively, with 9 bases between them. The CDR3 is 14 residues long. Germline loops: CDR1 SEHNR, CDR2 FQNEAQ (reference sequence). DNA of the CDR3: TGTGCCAGCAGCTCAGTAACCCGCACAGATACGCAGTATTTT. Its translation is CASSSVTRTDTQYF. Variable domain in full (rest from reference TRBV7-9 and TRBJ2-3): DTGVSQNPRHKITKRGQNVTFRCDPISEHNRLYWYRQTLGQGPEFLTYFQNEAQLEKSRLLSDRFSAERPKGSFSTLEIQRTEQGDSAMYLCASSSVTRTDTQYFGPGTRLTVL.

The chain is built from TRBV7-3 and TRBJ2-1; a weak D match, TRBD2 (5 bases). Per the germline V gene, CDR1 is SGHTA and CDR2 is FQGTGA. The CDR3 extends over 17 amino acids. V gave up 3 bases and J gave up 0 bases, with 15 bases separating them. CDR3 DNA: TGTGCCAGCAGCTTGGACTCCCCCCCGAGCTCCTACAATGAGCAGTTCTTC. Its protein product is CASSLDSPPSSYNEQFF.

V is TRBV5-1 and J is TRBJ2-3; no clear D gene. Germline V gene lookup returns CDR1 SGHRS and CDR2 YFSETQ. V was trimmed by 1 base and J by 3 bases, leaving 9 bases between them. CDR3 size: 14 residues. The CDR3 bases are TGCGCCAGCAGCTTGCATTCTTTAACAGATACGCAGTATTTT. The encoded protein is CASSLHSLTDTQYF.

In this sample, this clonotype turned up many times. V is TRBV7-9 and J is TRBJ2-5, with 7 bases that match TRBD1. Looked up from germline, CDR1 is SEHNR and CDR2 is FQNEAQ (reference sequence). The CDR3 loop spans 14 amino acids. The junction had 6 bases not matched to a gene; V was cut back by 4 bases and J by 4 bases. The CDR3: CASSYTGVLETQYF. CDR3 nucleotide sequence: TGTGCCAGCAGCTACACAGGGGTTTTAGAGACCCAGTACTTC.

This clonotype was seen a handful of times. The chain has TRBV11-2 and TRBJ1-1; D unresolved. The CDR3 loop spans 14 amino acids. Germline CDR1 SGHAT, CDR2 FQNNGV. Trimming cost V 7 bases and J 5 bases, with 17 bases left between them. The CDR3 loop reads CASKITPGPTEAFF. CDR3 sequence (DNA): TGTGCCAGCAAGATTACCCCTGGGCCTACTGAAGCTTTCTTT.

This clonotype has a single count. This rearrangement joins TRBV20-1 to TRBJ1-3; D gene uncertain. The CDR3 totals 14 residues. The germline V and J ends were trimmed by 0 bases and 4 bases, with 10 bases remaining between them. Germline V CDR1 and CDR2: DFQATT, SNEGSKA (reference sequence). Here the CDR3 DNA reads TGCAGTGCTAGAGATGGAAGCGCGGGAAACACCATATATTTT. Its protein product is CSARDGSAGNTIYF.

At least ten counts were recorded for this clonotype. CDR3 bases: TGCGCCAGCATCAGGACGCCTAGCACAGATACGCAGTATTTT. Translating gives CASIRTPSTDTQYF. The chain combines TRBV5-1 with TRBJ2-3, with D unresolved. Germline lookup yields CDR1 SGHRS and CDR2 YFSETQ. The CDR3 spans 14 residues. The V gene lost 6 bases and the J gene lost 0 bases, with 11 bases spanning the gap.